Detailed here is one T cell receptor (beta chain). As yet, its antigen is unknown. This entry belongs to a study of T cell responses to AZD1222 COVID-19 vaccine. Broader study findings: In a largely white British group with more females than males, clonal diversity was possibly underestimated.

The data were produced by immunoSEQ multiplex PCR, yet TCRdb's version contains in-frame clones alone and is incomplete. This table holds about 140,000 clones, roughly 88% found once. V lost 2 bases, J lost 4 bases, and 9 bases lay in between. CDR1 is SGHDN, CDR2 FVKESK, per germline. This CDR3 spans 14 amino acids. The specimen comprised peripheral blood, sampled on day 0 of AZD1222 vaccination. The sequence was collected from an adult in good health. The rearrangement links TRBV14 to TRBJ1-5; D is uncertain. CDR3 residues: CASSQFRLNQPQHF. The CDR3 bases are TGTGCCAGCAGCCAATTTAGGCTAAATCAGCCCCAGCATTTT. The entire variable domain, with the rest obtained from reference TRBV14 and TRBJ1-5, is as follows: EAGVTQFPSHSVIEKGQTVTLRCDPISGHDNLYWYRRVMGKEIKFLLHFVKESKQDESGMPNNRFLAERTGGTYSTLKVQPAELEDSGVYFCASSQFRLNQPQHFGDGTRLSIL.